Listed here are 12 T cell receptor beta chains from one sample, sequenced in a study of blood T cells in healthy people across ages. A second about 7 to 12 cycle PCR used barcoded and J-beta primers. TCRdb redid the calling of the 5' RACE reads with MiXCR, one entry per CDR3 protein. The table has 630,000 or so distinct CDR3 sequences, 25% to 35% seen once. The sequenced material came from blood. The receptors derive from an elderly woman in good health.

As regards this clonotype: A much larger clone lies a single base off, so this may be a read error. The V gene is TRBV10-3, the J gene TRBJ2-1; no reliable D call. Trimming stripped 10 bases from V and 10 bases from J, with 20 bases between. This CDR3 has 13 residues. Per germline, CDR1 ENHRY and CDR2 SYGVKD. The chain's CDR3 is CATRHLEPYEQFF. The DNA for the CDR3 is TGTGCCACCCGACACCTAGAGCCGTACGAGCAGTTCTTC.

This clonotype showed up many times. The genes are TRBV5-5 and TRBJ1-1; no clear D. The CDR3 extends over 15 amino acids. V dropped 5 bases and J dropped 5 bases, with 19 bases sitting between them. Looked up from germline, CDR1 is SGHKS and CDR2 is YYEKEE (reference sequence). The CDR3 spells CASSLSPVPGTEAFF. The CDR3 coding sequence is TGTGCCAGCAGTTTATCACCGGTCCCGGGGACTGAAGCTTTCTTT.

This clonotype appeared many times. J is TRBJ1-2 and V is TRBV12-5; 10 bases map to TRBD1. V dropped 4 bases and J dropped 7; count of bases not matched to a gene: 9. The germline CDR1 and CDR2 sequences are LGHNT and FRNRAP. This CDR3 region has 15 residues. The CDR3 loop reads CASGYPGTGVGGYTF. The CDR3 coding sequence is TGTGCTAGTGGTTACCCCGGGACAGGGGTGGGTGGCTACACCTTC.

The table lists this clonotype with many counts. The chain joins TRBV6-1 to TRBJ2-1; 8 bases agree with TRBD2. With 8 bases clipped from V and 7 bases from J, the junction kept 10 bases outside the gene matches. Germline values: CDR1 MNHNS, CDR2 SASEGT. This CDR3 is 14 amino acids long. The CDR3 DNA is TGTGCCAGCGGTGCGTCGGGGGGGCGGAATGAGCAGTTCTTC. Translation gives CASGASGGRNEQFF.

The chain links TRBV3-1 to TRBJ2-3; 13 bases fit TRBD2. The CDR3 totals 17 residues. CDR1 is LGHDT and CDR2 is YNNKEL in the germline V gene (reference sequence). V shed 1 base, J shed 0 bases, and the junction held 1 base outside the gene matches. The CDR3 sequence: CASSQVGLAGSTDTQYF. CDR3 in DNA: TGTGCCAGCAGCCAAGTGGGACTAGCGGGGAGCACAGATACGCAGTATTTT.

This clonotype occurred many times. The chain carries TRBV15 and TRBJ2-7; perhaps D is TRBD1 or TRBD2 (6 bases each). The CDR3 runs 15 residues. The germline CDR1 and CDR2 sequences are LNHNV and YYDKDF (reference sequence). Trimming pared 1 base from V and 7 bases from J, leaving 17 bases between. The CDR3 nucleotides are TGTGCCACCAGCAGAGTTCTACGGGGGCTAGAAGAGCAGTACTTC. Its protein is CATSRVLRGLEEQYF. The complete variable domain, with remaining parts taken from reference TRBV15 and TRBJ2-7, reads DAMVIQNPRYQVTQFGKPVTLSCSQTLNHNVMYWYQQKSSQAPKLLFHYYDKDFNNEADTPDNFQSRRPNTSFCFLDIRSPGLGDTAMYLCATSRVLRGLEEQYFGPGTRLTVT.

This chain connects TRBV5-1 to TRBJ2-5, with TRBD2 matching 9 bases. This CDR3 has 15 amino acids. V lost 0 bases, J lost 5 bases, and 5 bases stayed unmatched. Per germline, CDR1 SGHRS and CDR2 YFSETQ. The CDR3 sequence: CASSLASGIGETQYF. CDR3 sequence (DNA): TGCGCCAGCAGCTTGGCTAGCGGGATAGGGGAGACCCAGTACTTC.

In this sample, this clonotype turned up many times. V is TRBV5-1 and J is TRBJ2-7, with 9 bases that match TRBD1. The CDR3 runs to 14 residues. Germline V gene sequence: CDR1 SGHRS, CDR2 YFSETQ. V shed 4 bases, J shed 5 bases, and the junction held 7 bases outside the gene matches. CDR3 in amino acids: CASSQTGGSHEQYF. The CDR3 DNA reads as TGCGCCAGCAGCCAGACAGGGGGAAGCCACGAGCAGTACTTC. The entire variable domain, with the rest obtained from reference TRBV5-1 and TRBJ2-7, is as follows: KAGVTQTPRYLIKTRGQQVTLSCSPISGHRSVSWYQQTPGQGLQFLFEYFSETQRNKGNFPGRFSGRQFSNSRSEMNVSTLELGDSALYLCASSQTGGSHEQYFGPGTRLTVT.

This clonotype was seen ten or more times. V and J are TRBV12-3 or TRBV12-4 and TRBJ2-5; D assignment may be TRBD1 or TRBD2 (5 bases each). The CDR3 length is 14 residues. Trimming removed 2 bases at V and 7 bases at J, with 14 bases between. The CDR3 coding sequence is TGTGCCAGCAGTTTATCGGGGCAAAGGGGGACCCAGTACTTC. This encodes CASSLSGQRGTQYF.

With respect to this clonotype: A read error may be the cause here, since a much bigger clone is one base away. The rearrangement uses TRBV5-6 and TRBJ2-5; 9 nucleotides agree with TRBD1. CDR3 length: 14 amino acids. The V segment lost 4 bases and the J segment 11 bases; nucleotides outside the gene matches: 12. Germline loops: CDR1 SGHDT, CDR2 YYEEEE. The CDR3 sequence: CASSRTGAPNEQYF. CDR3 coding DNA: TGTGCCAGCAGCCGGACAGGGGCCCCCAATGAGCAGTACTTC.

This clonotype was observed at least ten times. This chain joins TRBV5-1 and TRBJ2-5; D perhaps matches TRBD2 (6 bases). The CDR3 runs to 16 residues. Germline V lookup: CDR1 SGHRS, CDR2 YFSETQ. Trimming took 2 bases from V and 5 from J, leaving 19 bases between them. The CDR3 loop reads CASSFSLGASGETQYF. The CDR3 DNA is TGCGCCAGCAGCTTCTCTCTAGGGGCAAGCGGGGAGACCCAGTACTTC.

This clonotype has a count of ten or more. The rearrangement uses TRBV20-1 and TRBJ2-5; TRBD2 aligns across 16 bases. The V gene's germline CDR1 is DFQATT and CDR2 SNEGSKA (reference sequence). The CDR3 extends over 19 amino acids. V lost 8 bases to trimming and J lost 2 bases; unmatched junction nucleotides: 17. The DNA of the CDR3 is TGCAGTTCCTTCCCACATTCCCCGGGACTAGCGGGGGGGCAAGAGACCCAGTACTTC. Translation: CSSFPHSPGLAGGQETQYF.